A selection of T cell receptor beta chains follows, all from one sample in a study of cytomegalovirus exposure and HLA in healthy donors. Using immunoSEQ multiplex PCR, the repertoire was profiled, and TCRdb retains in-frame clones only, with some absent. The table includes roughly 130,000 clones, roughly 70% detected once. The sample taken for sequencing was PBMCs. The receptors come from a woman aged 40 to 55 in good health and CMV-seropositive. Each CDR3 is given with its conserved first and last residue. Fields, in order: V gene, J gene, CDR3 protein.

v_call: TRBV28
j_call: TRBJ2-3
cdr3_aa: CASSFQTGAFTDTQYF

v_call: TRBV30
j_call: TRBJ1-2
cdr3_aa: CAWSLGQGAYGYTF

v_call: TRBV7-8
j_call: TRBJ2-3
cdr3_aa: CASSLASGLSTDTQYF

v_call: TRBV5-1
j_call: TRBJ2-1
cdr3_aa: CASSLASDEQFF

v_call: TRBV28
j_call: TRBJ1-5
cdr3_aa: CASSLAAYNQPQHF

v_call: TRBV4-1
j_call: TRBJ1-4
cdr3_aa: CASSLLTGVANEKLFF

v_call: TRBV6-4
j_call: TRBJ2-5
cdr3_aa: CASSERSGGGQETQYF

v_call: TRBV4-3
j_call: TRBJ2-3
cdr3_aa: CASSQDLAGGSDTQYF

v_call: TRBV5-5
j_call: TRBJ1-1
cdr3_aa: CASSLTGWGTEAFF

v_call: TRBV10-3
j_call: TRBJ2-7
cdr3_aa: CAISAAGQGPEQYF

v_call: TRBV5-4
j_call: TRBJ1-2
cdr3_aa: CASSLVAGGGSGGYTF

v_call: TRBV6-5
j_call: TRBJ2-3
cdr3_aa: CASRRGPRRDTQYF

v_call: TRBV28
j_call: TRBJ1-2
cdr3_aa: CASTSAYGYTF

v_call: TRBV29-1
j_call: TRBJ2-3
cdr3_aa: CSVVRGGRDTQYF

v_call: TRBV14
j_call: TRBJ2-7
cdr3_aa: CASSQDPGGGEQYF

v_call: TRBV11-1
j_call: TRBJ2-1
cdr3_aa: CASSRERGEGNEQFF

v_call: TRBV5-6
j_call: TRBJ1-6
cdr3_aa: CASSLVQADISPLHF

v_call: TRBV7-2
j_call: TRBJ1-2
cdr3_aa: CASSLSEGYTF

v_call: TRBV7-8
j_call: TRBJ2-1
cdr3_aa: CASSRTSAYNEQFF

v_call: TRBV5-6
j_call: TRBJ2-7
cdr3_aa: CASSLVGDEQYF

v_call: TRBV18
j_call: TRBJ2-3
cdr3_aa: CASSGGLSTDTQYF

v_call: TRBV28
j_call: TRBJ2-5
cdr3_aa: CASSFSSEETQYF

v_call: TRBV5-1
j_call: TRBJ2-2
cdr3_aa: CASSLDSPNTGELFF

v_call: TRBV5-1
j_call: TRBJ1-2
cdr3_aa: CASSFNGQGYGYTF

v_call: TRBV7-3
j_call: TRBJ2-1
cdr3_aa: CASSLGGVKGYNEQFF

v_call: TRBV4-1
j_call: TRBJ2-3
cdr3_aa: CASSQVGLGVSTDTQYF

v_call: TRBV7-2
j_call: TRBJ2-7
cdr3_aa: CASSPGSSVYEQYF

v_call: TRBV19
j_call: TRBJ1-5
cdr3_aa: CASSIGQGGHQPQHF

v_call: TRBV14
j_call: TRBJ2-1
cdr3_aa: CASSHDRGFEQFF

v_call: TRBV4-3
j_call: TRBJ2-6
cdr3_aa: CASSQEGPASGANVLTF